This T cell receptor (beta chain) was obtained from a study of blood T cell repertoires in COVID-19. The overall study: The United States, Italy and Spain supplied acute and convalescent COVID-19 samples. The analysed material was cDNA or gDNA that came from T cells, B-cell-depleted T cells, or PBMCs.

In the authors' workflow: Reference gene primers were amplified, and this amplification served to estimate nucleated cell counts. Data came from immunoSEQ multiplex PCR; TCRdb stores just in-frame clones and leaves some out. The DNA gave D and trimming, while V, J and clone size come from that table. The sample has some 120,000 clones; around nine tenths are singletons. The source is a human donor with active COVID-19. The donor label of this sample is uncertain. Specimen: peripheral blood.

For the CDR3, the DNA is TGTGCCAGCAGTTTATCCCCAGGGTCCTACGAGCAGTACTTC. Encoded protein: CASSLSPGSYEQYF. The chain combines TRBV28 with TRBJ2-7; D perhaps matches TRBD1 (5 bases). Germline assignment: CDR1 MDHEN and CDR2 SYDVKM. Between the trimmed V and J ends, which lost 1 base and 1 base, there was a span of 8 bases. The CDR3 runs to 14 residues.